This TCR beta chain was captured in a study of blood T cell repertoires in COVID-19. This table comes from immunoSEQ multiplex PCR, and its TCRdb copy is limited to in-frame clones, with some not included. This sample has 80,000 to 100,000 clones, with around 90% found just once. V trimming: 0 bases; J trimming: 4 bases; junction bases outside the gene matches: 7. CDR1 and CDR2 (germline): MNHEY, SVGEGT. The CDR3 totals 17 residues. Sample: peripheral blood. The sequence came from a human donor with active COVID-19. The donor label of this sample is uncertain. The chain has TRBV6-2 or TRBV6-3 and TRBJ2-1; the match to TRBD2 covers 9 bases. The CDR3 coding sequence is TGTGCCAGCAGTTACTCGGGTCTAGCGGGGATATACAATGAGCAGTTCTTC. It translates to CASSYSGLAGIYNEQFF.